The T cell receptor (beta chain) under discussion was sequenced for a study of T cell responses to AZD1222 COVID-19 vaccine. The V and J ends lost 6 bases and 1 base respectively, with 4 bases between them. The length of the CDR3 is 13 residues. Germline assignment: CDR1 LNHNV and CDR2 YYDKDF (reference sequence). Produced via immunoSEQ multiplex PCR; TCRdb's table is partial and in-frame only. The sample has roughly 120,000 clones, around nine tenths seen once. This rearrangement joins TRBV15 to TRBJ2-6; D gene unclear. The material was peripheral blood, obtained on day 0 of AZD1222 vaccination. The source of this sequence is an adult in good health. The CDR3 spells CATRGSGANVLTF. In nucleotides, the CDR3 is TGTGCCACCAGAGGATCTGGGGCCAACGTCCTGACTTTC.